Listed below are T cell receptor beta chains from one sample, sequenced in a study of regulatory T cells in long-lasting Graves disease. From the multiplex PCR reads, TCRdb called clonotypes with MiXCR, one entry per CDR3 protein. The table lists 500,000 or so distinct CDR3 sequences, 15% to 20% of them singletons. These data are also associated with another study on T cells in Graves' hyperthyroidism and ophthalmopathy.

The sample here was peripheral blood mononuclear cells (PBMCs), taken at new diagnosis, from a patient treated with antithyroid drugs. These receptors were collected from a woman aged 40 to 65 with Graves disease. Both conserved end residues are part of each CDR3. Each record gives: V gene, J gene, D gene, clone size, CDR3 DNA, CDR3 protein. D genes are given only for firm matches. Expanded clones get a size class; other rows say once, few or many, or leave the size out.

V: TRBV18; J: TRBJ2-3; D: -; size: many; DNA: TGTGCCAGCTCACCAAGTGCAGATACGCAGTATTTT; CDR3: CASSPSADTQYF
V: TRBV7-9; J: TRBJ2-5; D: TRBD1; size: -; DNA: TGTGCCAGCAGCTTAAATTGGGGACAGGGTGTTGGAGAGAAGTACTTC; CDR3: CASSLNWGQGVGEKYF
V: TRBV19; J: TRBJ1-6; D: -; size: -; DNA: TGTGCCAGTAGTATTTCTGGGAGCGGTAATTCACCCCTCCACTTT; CDR3: CASSISGSGNSPLHF
V: TRBV30; J: TRBJ2-1; D: TRBD2; size: few; DNA: TGTGCCTGGTCGGGTGGCGGGGGGTTCAATGAGCAGTTCTTC; CDR3: CAWSGGGGFNEQFF
V: TRBV6-1; J: TRBJ2-3; D: -; size: many; DNA: TGTGCCAGCAGACGGAATGTGGGGGGCGCAGATACGCAGTATTTT; CDR3: CASRRNVGGADTQYF
V: TRBV7-9; J: TRBJ1-6; D: TRBD1; size: -; DNA: TGTGCCAGCAGCTTAGGTGCGGGACAGTATAATTCACCCCTCCACTTT; CDR3: CASSLGAGQYNSPLHF
V: TRBV28; J: TRBJ1-6; D: -; size: many; DNA: TGTGCCAGCAGTGGCAGTTCACCCCTCCACTTT; CDR3: CASSGSSPLHF
V: TRBV5-1; J: TRBJ2-2; D: TRBD1; size: few; DNA: TGCGCCAGTGTAGAGGGACAGACGAACACCGGGGAGCTGTTTTTT; CDR3: CASVEGQTNTGELFF
V: TRBV3-1; J: TRBJ2-1; D: -; size: many; DNA: TGTGCCAGCAGCCAAGATATCGGGTACAATGAGCAGTTCTTC; CDR3: CASSQDIGYNEQFF
V: TRBV5-1; J: TRBJ2-3; D: TRBD1; size: many; DNA: TGCGCCAGCAGCGACAGGGTTGGAGATACGCAGTATTTT; CDR3: CASSDRVGDTQYF
V: TRBV6-1; J: TRBJ2-7; D: TRBD2; size: many; DNA: TGTGCCAGCAGTCATAGCGGGTCGACCTACGAGCAGTACTTC; CDR3: CASSHSGSTYEQYF
V: TRBV3-1; J: TRBJ2-2; D: TRBD2; size: -; DNA: TGTGCCAGCAGCCAAGAGTTTAGCGGGAGGTCTGCCGGGGAGCTGTTTTTT; CDR3: CASSQEFSGRSAGELFF
V: TRBV7-9; J: TRBJ2-2; D: -; size: many; DNA: TGTGCCAGCGCGGGCGACACCGGGGAGCTGTTTTTT; CDR3: CASAGDTGELFF
V: TRBV20-1; J: TRBJ1-4; D: -; size: few; DNA: TGCAGTGCTGTCCCCGGGAGAGGGAATGAAAAACTGTTTTTT; CDR3: CSAVPGRGNEKLFF
V: TRBV7-2; J: TRBJ2-1; D: TRBD2; size: many; DNA: TGTGCCAGCAGCCCCAGGACTAGCGGGGGGGCCTTTCGGAATGAGCAGTTCTTC; CDR3: CASSPRTSGGAFRNEQFF
V: TRBV6-5; J: TRBJ2-1; D: -; size: -; DNA: TGTGCCAGCAGTTACTCGACGGGTAGCATGGACAATGAGCAGTTCTTC; CDR3: CASSYSTGSMDNEQFF
V: TRBV28; J: TRBJ1-2; D: -; size: -; DNA: TGTGCCAGCGCTCGGCGACAGGAGTATGGCTACACCTTC; CDR3: CASARRQEYGYTF